The 9 T cell receptor beta chains given below trace back to one sample, sequenced in a study of chemoradiotherapy in HPV16-positive cancers. Clones were sequenced by immunoSEQ multiplex PCR, and TCRdb holds only the in-frame ones, with some missing. The sample has around 68,000 clones, about nine tenths seen once. The specimen was blood, collected from a patient who underwent chemoradiotherapy. The source of these receptors is a human donor with HPV-associated anogenital cancer.

The chain combines TRBV28 with TRBJ1-5; TRBD1 is a possible D gene (5 bases). Germline CDR1 is MDHEN and CDR2 is SYDVKM. The CDR3 contains 12 residues. This CDR3 reads CVARGEGQPQHF. In DNA, the CDR3 is TGTGTCGCCCGGGGGGAGGGTCAGCCCCAGCATTTT.

The chain recombines TRBV6-5 with TRBJ1-1, with 10 bases fitting TRBD1. The V segment lost 6 bases and the J segment 4 bases; nucleotides outside the gene matches: 2. This CDR3 region has 13 residues. Germline V gives CDR1 MNHEY, CDR2 SVGAGI. The CDR3 DNA reads as TGTGCCAGCAGACGGACAGGGGGCACTGAAGCTTTCTTT. Amino acids: CASRRTGGTEAFF.

The J gene is TRBJ2-7, the V gene TRBV7-2; D might be TRBD1 (6 bases). The V gene lost 4 bases and the J gene lost 3 bases, with 13 bases spanning the gap. Per the germline V gene, CDR1 is SGHTA and CDR2 is FQGNSA. There are 14 residues in the CDR3. The DNA for the CDR3 is TGTGCCAGCAGCTGGCAGGGGCCCCTCTACGAGCAGTACTTC. It yields the protein CASSWQGPLYEQYF.

The rearrangement joins TRBV18 to TRBJ1-5, with D perhaps TRBD1 (5 bases). The ends were cut back, 2 bases at V and 0 bases at J, with 11 bases in the middle. This CDR3 has 16 amino acids. Germline values: CDR1 KGHSH, CDR2 LQKENI. CDR3 residues: CASSPEGQYSNQPQHF. The CDR3 nucleotides are TGTGCCAGCTCACCAGAGGGGCAATATAGCAATCAGCCCCAGCATTTT.

The chain has TRBV6-1 and TRBJ1-1; D unclear. The CDR3 totals 12 residues. Germline V CDR1 and CDR2: MNHNS, SASEGT. The V gene lost 6 bases and the J gene lost 2 bases, with 7 bases spanning the gap. CDR3 DNA: TGTGCCAGCAGGGAGATTAACACTGAAGCTTTCTTT. Translation gives CASREINTEAFF.

V usage is TRBV5-4 and J usage is TRBJ2-3, with D possibly matching TRBD2 (7 bases). Germline V gives CDR1 SGHNT, CDR2 YYREEE (reference sequence). Trimming took 2 bases from V and 6 from J, leaving 16 bases between them. This CDR3 is built from 15 residues. This CDR3 reads CASSFRGGVRDTQYF. The CDR3 DNA is TGTGCCAGCAGCTTCCGAGGGGGGGTACGGGATACGCAGTATTTT.

This clone was seen only once. The chain has TRBV2 and TRBJ2-1; the D gene is possibly TRBD2 (5 bases). Per germline, CDR1 SNHLY and CDR2 FYNNEI. Trimming took off 6 bases at V and 0 bases at J, with 12 bases between the two ends. This CDR3 has 15 residues. The CDR3 nucleotides read TGTGCCAGCAGCGAGGAGGAGAGCTCCTACAATGAGCAGTTCTTC. Its translation is CASSEEESSYNEQFF.

This clone was detected only once. The rearrangement joins TRBV5-4 to TRBJ2-3, with D uncertain. CDR1 and CDR2 (germline): SGHNT, YYREEE (reference sequence). The length of the CDR3 is 14 residues. Trimming took 0 bases from V and 5 from J, leaving 10 bases between them. The CDR3 spells CASSLAAVGDTQYF. The CDR3 coding sequence is TGTGCCAGCAGCTTGGCGGCGGTAGGAGATACGCAGTATTTT.

The chain links TRBV7-9 to TRBJ2-5; weak D call: TRBD2 (6 bases). Looked up from germline, CDR1 is SEHNR and CDR2 is FQNEAQ (reference sequence). The CDR3 extends over 13 amino acids. V lost 6 bases to trimming and J lost 6 bases, with 14 bases between them. CDR3 protein: CASSPAGPKTQYF. Here the CDR3 DNA reads TGTGCCAGCAGTCCGGCGGGGCCAAAGACCCAGTACTTC. Drawing the rest from reference TRBV7-9 and TRBJ2-5, the complete variable domain is DTGVSQNPRHKITKRGQNVTFRCDPISEHNRLYWYRQTLGQGPEFLTYFQNEAQLEKSRLLSDRFSAERPKGSFSTLEIQRTEQGDSAMYLCASSPAGPKTQYFGPGTRLLVL.